This T cell receptor (beta chain) stems from a study of blood T cell repertoires in COVID-19. Overall study context: Samples came from the United States, Italy and Spain, spanning acute and convalescent COVID-19.

Data came from immunoSEQ multiplex PCR; TCRdb stores just in-frame clones and leaves some out. The sample comprises 250,000 or so clones, roughly 80% of which are singletons, and more than 3% rests with the top ten. This CDR3 is 15 amino acids long. Germline CDR1 and CDR2: SGHRS and YFSETQ. Trimming pared 0 bases from V and 6 bases from J, leaving 12 bases between. Participants spanned ages about 18 to 100 years and resided in some 22 US areas. Recovered status in Cohort 3 required two negative PCRs, clearance, or symptom resolution. The chain employs TRBV5-1 and TRBJ1-4; tentatively, D is TRBD1 (6 bases). The TCR sequence derives from a man aged 45-65 years who had recovered from COVID-19. The sample comprised PBMCs or T cells enriched from blood (not recorded which). CDR3 sequence reads: CASSLGSGAYEKLFF. DNA for the CDR3: TGCGCCAGCAGCTTGGGTTCAGGGGCATATGAAAAACTGTTTTTT.